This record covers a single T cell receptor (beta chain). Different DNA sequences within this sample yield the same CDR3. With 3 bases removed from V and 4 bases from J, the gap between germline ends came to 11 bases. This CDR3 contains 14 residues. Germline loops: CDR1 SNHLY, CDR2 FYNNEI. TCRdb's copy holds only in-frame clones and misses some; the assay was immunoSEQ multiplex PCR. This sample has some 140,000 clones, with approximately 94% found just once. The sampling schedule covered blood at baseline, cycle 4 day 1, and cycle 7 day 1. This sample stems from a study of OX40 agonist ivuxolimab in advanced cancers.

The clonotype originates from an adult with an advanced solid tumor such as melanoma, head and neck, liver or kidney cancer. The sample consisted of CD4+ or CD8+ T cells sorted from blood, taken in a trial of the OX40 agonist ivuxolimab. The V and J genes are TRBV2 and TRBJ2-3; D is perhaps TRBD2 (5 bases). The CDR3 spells CASSDGVSSDTQYF. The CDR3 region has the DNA TGTGCCAGCAGTGACGGGGTCAGTTCAGATACGCAGTATTTT.